The rows below give T cell receptor beta chains drawn from one sample of a study of follicular helper T cells after annual influenza vaccination. Profiled with immunoSEQ multiplex PCR; TCRdb holds only in-frame clones, not every one. Of fewer than 9,500 clones in the sample, 80% to 90% were seen once. The specimen comprised CXCR5+ CD38- circulating T follicular helper cells from blood, sampled on the day of influenza vaccination. The receptors shown here come from an adult who received the influenza vaccine. The CDR3 runs from the conserved cysteine through the conserved F or W. D genes are given only for firm matches. A clone size is listed for some rows: how often the clone was seen (once, few, many), or a class if it is expanded.

abundance,d_gene,j_gene,v_gene,CDR3nt,CDR3aa
-,-,TRBJ2-7,TRBV7-2,TGTGCCAGCAGTAACAGGGCCACCTCCTACGAGCAGTACTTC,CASSNRATSYEQYF
-,-,TRBJ1-6,TRBV11-2,TGTGCCAGCAGCTTAAACAGGGACTCACCCCTCCACTTT,CASSLNRDSPLHF
-,-,TRBJ1-5,TRBV5-1,TGCGCCAGCAGCTTAGGGCAGAGCAATCAGCCCCAGCATTTT,CASSLGQSNQPQHF
-,TRBD1,TRBJ1-5,TRBV7-2,TGTGCCAGCACCCCGTTTGCAGGGGGTGTCGGACAGCCCCAGCATTTT,CASTPFAGGVGQPQHF
-,-,TRBJ2-3,TRBV7-2,TGTGCCAGCAGCCCCCGGGGGGCCGGGATGACAGATACGCAGTATTTT,CASSPRGAGMTDTQYF
-,-,TRBJ1-2,TRBV30,TGTGCCTGGAGGAGGCGGACTGCTAACTATGGCTACACCTTC,CAWRRRTANYGYTF
-,TRBD1,TRBJ1-2,TRBV7-2,TGTGCCAGCAGCCCGACAGGGGCTCCCGGATTGGGTACCTTC,CASSPTGAPGLGTF
-,-,TRBJ1-2,TRBV5-7,TGTGCCAGCAGCTTGGCCGGGGGCGGCGGCTACACCTTC,CASSLAGGGGYTF
-,-,TRBJ1-3,TRBV7-3,TGTGCCAGCGGGTTATTGGCAGGGTTCTCTGGAAACACCATATATTTT,CASGLLAGFSGNTIYF
-,TRBD2,TRBJ2-5,TRBV10-2,TGCGCCAGCACCGATCTGGGGTCTAGCGGGGGGAGAGAGACCCAGTACTTC,CASTDLGSSGGRETQYF
-,-,TRBJ2-7,TRBV18,TGTGCCAGCTCATCGATTCAGGGAAACGAAAACGAGCAGTACTTC,CASSSIQGNENEQYF
-,-,TRBJ1-1,TRBV19,TGTGCCAGTAGGATCCTCATGAACACTGAAGCTTTCTTT,CASRILMNTEAFF
-,-,TRBJ1-2,TRBV7-6,TGTGCCAGCAGCTTAGGGGGGGCTACGGGGGGCTACACCTTC,CASSLGGATGGYTF
-,-,TRBJ2-5,TRBV18,TGTGCCAGCTCACCACAGGGTGGGGAGACCCAGTACTTC,CASSPQGGETQYF
-,-,TRBJ1-3,TRBV2,TGTGCCAGTTCTCGGGAGGAGGGGAACACCATATATTTT,CASSREEGNTIYF
-,-,TRBJ2-5,TRBV5-1,TGCGCCAGCAGCTCCCAAGGGGGTTTCCAAGAGACCCAGTACTTC,CASSSQGGFQETQYF
-,TRBD1,TRBJ2-7,TRBV6-5,TGTGCGAGGGGACAGGGGGGGCTCTGGTACGAGCAGTACTTC,CARGQGGLWYEQYF
-,-,TRBJ2-2,TRBV5-1,TGCGCCAGCAGCCCTACTATCGGGGACACCGGGGAGCTGTTTTTT,CASSPTIGDTGELFF
-,-,TRBJ2-6,TRBV29-1,TGCAGCGTTGGGATAAGCATACAAAGTCGGGCCAACGTCCTGACTTTC,CSVGISIQSRANVLTF
-,TRBD2,TRBJ2-3,TRBV27,TGTGCCAGCATCGGGCGGCTAGCGGGGGGGCTGGGGACAGATACGCAGTATTTT,CASIGRLAGGLGTDTQYF
-,TRBD1,TRBJ2-5,TRBV7-9,TGTGCCAGCAGCTCCCGTGGGACAGGCCGACCTCAAGAGACCCAGTACTTC,CASSSRGTGRPQETQYF
once,-,TRBJ2-7,TRBV18,TGTGCCAGCTCACCAAACGGTGGCCGCGAGCAGTACTTC,CASSPNGGREQYF
-,-,TRBJ2-2,TRBV7-6,TGTGCCAGCAGCTTATGGGGGGCGAACACCGGGGAGCTGTTTTTT,CASSLWGANTGELFF
-,TRBD1,TRBJ2-7,TRBV7-2,TGTGCCAGCAGCTTAAAGACAGGGGGGTCGGGCGAGCAGTACTTC,CASSLKTGGSGEQYF
-,-,TRBJ1-1,TRBV2,TGTGCCAGCAGTGAGCTTCTGGACACTGAAGCTTTCTTT,CASSELLDTEAFF
-,-,TRBJ1-2,TRBV7-1,TGTGCCAGCAGCCCTAGTGGGGGGGTGGCGTACGGCTACACCTTC,CASSPSGGVAYGYTF
-,-,TRBJ1-5,TRBV6-1,TGTGCCAGCAGTGGACAGGCCGCGGGAGTAAGTCAGCCCCAGCATTTT,CASSGQAAGVSQPQHF
-,TRBD2,TRBJ2-5,TRBV28,TGTGCCAGCAGTCTCGGGGGGGCTGGGGTCCATGGGACCCAGTACTTC,CASSLGGAGVHGTQYF
-,TRBD1,TRBJ1-1,TRBV5-1,TGCGCCAGCAGCTTGGGCCCCGGACAGGGGAGAGACACTGAAGCTTTCTTT,CASSLGPGQGRDTEAFF
-,TRBD1,TRBJ1-1,TRBV5-1,TGCGCCAGCAGGGGACAGGGGGCCTTGAACACTGAAGCTTTCTTT,CASRGQGALNTEAFF
-,-,TRBJ1-1,TRBV9,TGTGCCAGCAGCGTAGAGTCAGGGAACACTGAAGCTTTCTTT,CASSVESGNTEAFF
-,-,TRBJ2-2,TRBV30,TGTGCCTGGAGTGGCGGAGCGGAGCTGTTTTTT,CAWSGGAELFF
-,-,TRBJ2-3,TRBV27,TGTGCCAGCAGTTTGCGAGAGCGGGATACGCAGTATTTT,CASSLRERDTQYF
-,-,TRBJ2-7,TRBV6-4,TGTGCCAGCAGTGACGGACTTCCAAGACAGTACTTC,CASSDGLPRQYF
-,TRBD2,TRBJ2-5,TRBV11-2,TGTGCCAGCAGCCCCAACCGCGGGGGAGGAGAGACCCAGTACTTC,CASSPNRGGGETQYF
-,-,TRBJ1-3,TRBV25-1,TGTGCCAGCAGTGAATTTGGAGCTGGAAACACCATATATTTT,CASSEFGAGNTIYF
-,TRBD1,TRBJ2-7,TRBV7-2,TGTGCCAGCAGCTTAGGGGGACAGGGGGTGGAAGAGCAGTACTTC,CASSLGGQGVEEQYF
-,TRBD1,TRBJ1-1,TRBV18,TGTGCCAGCTCACGGGACAGGCTCACTGAAGCTTTCTTT,CASSRDRLTEAFF
-,-,TRBJ2-1,TRBV6-1,TGTGCCAGCAGAGACCAGCGGAGTGATGAGCAGTTCTTC,CASRDQRSDEQFF
few,TRBD1,TRBJ2-7,TRBV2,TGTGCCAGCAGGACTCTCCGGGACAGATCCTACGAGCAGTACTTC,CASRTLRDRSYEQYF
-,TRBD1,TRBJ1-1,TRBV28,TGTGCCAGCAGTGTACCCGGGACAGGGGTTCGCGCTTTCTTT,CASSVPGTGVRAFF
-,-,TRBJ1-6,TRBV27,TGTGCCAGCAGCCCTGGGATCTGGGGAAATTCACCCCTCCACTTT,CASSPGIWGNSPLHF
-,TRBD1,TRBJ1-2,TRBV29-1,TGCAGCGGGACCGGGACAGGGGACTATGGCTACACCTTC,CSGTGTGDYGYTF
once,-,TRBJ2-5,TRBV5-1,TGCGCCAGCACCGATTCGGGGTATGGGGAGACCCAGTACTTC,CASTDSGYGETQYF
few,TRBD1,TRBJ2-7,TRBV7-2,TGTGCCAGCAGCTTAGACTACAGGGGGCAGTACTTC,CASSLDYRGQYF